This TCR beta chain was sequenced in a study of T cells in Graves' hyperthyroidism and ophthalmopathy. This clonotype was counted a few times. The TCR beta CDR3 regions underwent amplification using RNA transcripts as the source. First-round RT-PCR of the TCR CDR3 relied on the HTBI primer set. MiXCR was run by TCRdb on the multiplex PCR reads, yielding one entry per CDR3 protein. This table has more than 600,000 distinct CDR3 sequences, about 15% appearing once. Germline-derived CDR1 and CDR2 are MNHNS and SASEGT. The CDR3 sequence is 16 residues long. V lost 5 bases, J lost 6 bases, and 21 bases lay in between.

This receptor was obtained from a young man with Graves' hyperthyroidism. The sequenced material came from blood. The chain joins TRBV6-1 to TRBJ2-3; either TRBD1 or TRBD2 may supply D (6 bases each). The CDR3 sequence is CASSYGTGRKRDTQYF. CDR3 coding DNA: TGTGCCAGCAGTTATGGAACAGGGAGGAAGAGGGATACGCAGTATTTT.